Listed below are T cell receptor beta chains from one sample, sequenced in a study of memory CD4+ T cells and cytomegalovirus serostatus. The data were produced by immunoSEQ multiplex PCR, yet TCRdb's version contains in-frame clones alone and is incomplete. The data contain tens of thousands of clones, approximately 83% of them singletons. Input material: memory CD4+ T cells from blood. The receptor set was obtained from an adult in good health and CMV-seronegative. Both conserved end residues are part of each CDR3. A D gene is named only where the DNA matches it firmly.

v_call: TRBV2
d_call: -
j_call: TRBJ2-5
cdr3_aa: CASSLMGETQYF

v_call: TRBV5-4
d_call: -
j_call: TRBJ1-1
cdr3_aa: CASRGRPNTEAFF

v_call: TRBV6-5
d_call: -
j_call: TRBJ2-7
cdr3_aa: CASSYSYADNYEQYF

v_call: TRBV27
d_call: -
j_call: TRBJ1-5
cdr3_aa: CASSLSAGRDQPQHF

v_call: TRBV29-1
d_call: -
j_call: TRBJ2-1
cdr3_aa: CSVGGSSGNEQFF

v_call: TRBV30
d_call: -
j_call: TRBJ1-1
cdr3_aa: CAWSAGGLDAFF

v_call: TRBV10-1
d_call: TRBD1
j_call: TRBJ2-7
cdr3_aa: CASTSPTGGIKGQYF

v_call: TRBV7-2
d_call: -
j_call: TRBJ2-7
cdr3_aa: CASSLDGGRYYEQYF

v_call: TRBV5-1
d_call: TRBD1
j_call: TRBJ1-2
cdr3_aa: CASRSDRGGGYGYTF

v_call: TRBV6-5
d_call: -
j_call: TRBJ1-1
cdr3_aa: CASSRRQRGEAFF

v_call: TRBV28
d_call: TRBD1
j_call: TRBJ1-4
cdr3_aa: CASKGSGGGGEKLFF

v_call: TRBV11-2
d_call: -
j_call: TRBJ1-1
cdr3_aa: CASSLVTGGTEAFF

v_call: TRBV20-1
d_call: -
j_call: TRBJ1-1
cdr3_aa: CSAQGDLEAFF

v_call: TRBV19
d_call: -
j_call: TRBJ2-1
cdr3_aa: CASTRGARSSYNEQFF

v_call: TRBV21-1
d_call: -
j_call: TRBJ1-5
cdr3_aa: CASIEEPQHF

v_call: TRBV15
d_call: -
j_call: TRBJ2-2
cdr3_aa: CATSRSHVNTGELFF

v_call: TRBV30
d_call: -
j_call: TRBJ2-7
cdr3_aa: CAWTREYEQYF

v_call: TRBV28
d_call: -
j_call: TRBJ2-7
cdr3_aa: CASNPGTAGHEQYF

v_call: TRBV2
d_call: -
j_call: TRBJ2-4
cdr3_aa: CASSEDRGGGNIQYF

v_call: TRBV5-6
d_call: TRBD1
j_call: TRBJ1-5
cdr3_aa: CASSLADRGPNQPQHF

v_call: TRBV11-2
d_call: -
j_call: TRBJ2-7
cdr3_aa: CASRSNGGYEQYF

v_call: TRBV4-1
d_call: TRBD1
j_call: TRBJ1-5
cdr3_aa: CASSTWDRSNQPQHF

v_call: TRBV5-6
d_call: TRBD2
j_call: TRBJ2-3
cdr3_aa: CASSLDLAGGSTDTQYF

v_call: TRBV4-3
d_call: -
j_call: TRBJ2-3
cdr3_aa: CASSQSGTLGNTQYF

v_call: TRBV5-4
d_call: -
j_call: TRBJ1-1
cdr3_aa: CASSFKLAAGTEAFF

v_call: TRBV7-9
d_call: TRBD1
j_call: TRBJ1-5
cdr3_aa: CASSSGQGAIQPQHF

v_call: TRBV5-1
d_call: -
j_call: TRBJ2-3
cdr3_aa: CASRQQVTTDTQYF

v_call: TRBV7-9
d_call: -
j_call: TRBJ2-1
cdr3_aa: CASSPFGTYNEQFF

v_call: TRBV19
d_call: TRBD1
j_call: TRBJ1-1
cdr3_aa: CASSPDRWNTEAFF

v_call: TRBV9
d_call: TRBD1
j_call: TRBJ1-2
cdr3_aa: CASSRGTGVYGYTF

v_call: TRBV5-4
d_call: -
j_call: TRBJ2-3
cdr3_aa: CASSLARGARTDTQYF

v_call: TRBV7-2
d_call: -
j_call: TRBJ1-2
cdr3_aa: CASSRDRGYTF

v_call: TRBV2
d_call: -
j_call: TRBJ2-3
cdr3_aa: CASSETTSSTDTQYF

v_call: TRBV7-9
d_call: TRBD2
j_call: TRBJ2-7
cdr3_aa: CASSPGRAGGIYEQYF

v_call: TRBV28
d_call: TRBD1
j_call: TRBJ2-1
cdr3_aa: CASRTGGVNEQFF

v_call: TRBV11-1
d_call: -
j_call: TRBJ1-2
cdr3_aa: CASSPAGVTAGYTF